This T cell receptor (beta chain) was sequenced during a study of lymphopenia after photon versus proton radiotherapy. Trimming at V came to 1 base and at J to 3 bases, leaving 5 bases not matched to a gene. The germline CDR1 and CDR2 sequences are GTSNPN and SVGIG (reference sequence). The CDR3 runs to 15 residues. Using immunoSEQ multiplex PCR, the repertoire was profiled, and TCRdb retains in-frame clones only, with some absent. The table records roughly 58,000 clones, about nine tenths of them present only once. Study findings and constraints: Authors raise, but do not show, better survival with proton therapy. Oligoclonal CD8+ Temra expansion after nadir drove photon patients' diversity drop. In patients who died, overall survival fell as post-nadir TCR diversity dropped more. Relative stability marked proton patients; photon patients lost diversity and naive cells.

Regarding this clone: The antigen is unknown.

The V call is TRBV30, the J call TRBJ1-2; 10 nucleotides line up with TRBD1. Sequencing used peripheral blood, obtained from a patient treated with proton-based radiotherapy. The clonotype originates from a man older than 75 with esophageal cancer. The CDR3 sequence: CAWSAPGQGYYGYTF. The DNA for the CDR3 is TGTGCCTGGAGTGCCCCGGGACAGGGGTACTATGGCTACACCTTC.